What follows are 30 T cell receptor beta chains derived from one specimen sequenced in a study of T cells in Graves' hyperthyroidism and ophthalmopathy. RNA transcripts served as the template for amplifying TCR beta CDR3 regions. Primed by the HTBI set, a first-round RT-PCR was run on the TCR CDR3. TCRdb ran MiXCR on the multiplex PCR reads and lists one entry per CDR3 protein. The table lists 300,000 to 450,000 distinct CDR3 sequences, 25% of them singletons. The sample consisted of blood. Source of these receptors: a man in his fifties with Graves' hyperthyroidism.

The J gene is TRBJ2-5, the V gene TRBV6-1; weak D call: TRBD2 (6 bases). Germline V gives CDR1 MNHNS, CDR2 SASEGT. V was cut by 7 bases and J by 4 bases, with 19 bases left in between. The CDR3 is made up of 15 amino acids. CDR3 residues: CASTPIWGVGETQYF. DNA of the CDR3: TGTGCCAGCACCCCAATATGGGGGGTCGGAGAGACCCAGTACTTC.

This clonotype was detected only a few times. The CDR3 region is CSAEDSVSIQYF. CDR3 nucleotides: TGCAGTGCTGAGGACAGCGTAAGCATTCAGTACTTC. The chain recombines TRBV20-1 with TRBJ2-4, with a possible D match to TRBD1 (6 bases). The CDR3 totals 12 residues. Trimming stripped 5 bases from V and 9 bases from J, with 14 bases between. Per germline, CDR1 DFQATT and CDR2 SNEGSKA (reference sequence).

The CDR3 here is CASSRSGRALSEQFF. The CDR3 coding sequence is TGTGCCAGCAGCCGAAGCGGGAGGGCCTTGAGCGAGCAGTTCTTC. The V call is TRBV27, the J call TRBJ2-1; TRBD2 agrees at 10 bases. J gave up 10 bases and V 6 bases, and 12 bases lay outside the gene matches. Germline loops: CDR1 MNHEY, CDR2 SMNVEV (reference sequence). This CDR3 spans 15 amino acids.

This clonotype showed up many times. CDR3: CASSSAGSTYEQYF. The DNA of the CDR3 is TGTGCCAGCAGCTCAGCGGGCTCAACCTACGAGCAGTACTTC. The chain couples TRBV5-6 to TRBJ2-7; tentative D call: TRBD2 (6 bases). Trimming shortened V by 3 bases and J by 2 bases, and 12 bases separated the two germline ends. Per the germline V gene, CDR1 is SGHDT and CDR2 is YYEEEE. The CDR3 has 14 residues.

This clonotype was recorded a few times. The chain is built from TRBV20-1 and TRBJ2-2; TRBD1 matches 9 bases. The germline gives CDR1 DFQATT, CDR2 SNEGSKA (reference sequence). V gave up 4 bases and J gave up 5 bases; unmatched junction bases: 5. CDR3 length equals 14 residues. In DNA form, the CDR3 reads TGCAGTGCTACCGACAGGGGGTTGACCGGGGAGCTGTTTTTT. This codes for CSATDRGLTGELFF.

This clonotype was detected ten times or more. J is TRBJ2-7 and V is TRBV30, with 9 positions matching TRBD1. Germline V gene data show CDR1 as GTSNPN and CDR2 as SVGIG (reference sequence). The CDR3 runs 13 residues. The J segment lost 6 bases and the V segment lost 2 bases, leaving 5 bases of the junction unmatched. The CDR3 is CAWSRTGVGEQYF. The CDR3 DNA sequence: TGTGCCTGGAGTAGGACAGGGGTCGGCGAGCAGTACTTC.

The chain employs TRBV12-3 or TRBV12-4 and TRBJ2-7; TRBD2 might be the D (6 bases). The CDR3 loop spans 16 amino acids. Trimming shortened V by 5 bases and J by 2 bases, and 19 bases separated the two germline ends. CDR3 loop: CASSPRRTTTPYEQYF. CDR3 bases: TGTGCCAGCAGTCCCCGCCGGACTACCACGCCCTACGAGCAGTACTTC.

This clonotype came up many times. V and J are TRBV3-1 and TRBJ2-5; no clear D. V was clipped by 0 bases and J by 5 bases, with 10 bases between them. The CDR3 sequence is 14 residues long. Germline CDR1 and CDR2: LGHDT and YNNKEL (reference sequence). The CDR3 region is CASSQDSVRETQYF. The CDR3 DNA reads as TGTGCCAGCAGCCAAGATTCGGTACGTGAGACCCAGTACTTC.

This clonotype came up many times. The chain recombines TRBV28 with TRBJ2-7; possible D gene TRBD2, 5 bases. Germline V gene lookup returns CDR1 MDHEN and CDR2 SYDVKM. Trimming shortened V by 2 bases and J by 12 bases, and 14 bases separated the two germline ends. CDR3 length equals 12 residues. The CDR3 loop is CASSLDLAGAYF. The CDR3 bases are TGTGCCAGCAGTTTAGACCTAGCAGGAGCGTACTTC.

This sequence joins TRBV5-1 and TRBJ1-2; D not resolved. The V end lost 0 bases, the J end lost 5 bases, and 5 bases lay between the germline ends. Germline loops: CDR1 SGHRS, CDR2 YFSETQ. The CDR3 totals 12 residues. The CDR3 DNA sequence: TGCGCCAGCAGCTTGGGATGGTATGGCTACACCTTC. It codes for CASSLGWYGYTF.

This clonotype was observed a few times. The chain recombines TRBV27 with TRBJ1-6; 10 bases align to TRBD1. Unmatched junction bases numbered 5, after V lost 5 bases and J lost 10 bases. This CDR3 is 14 amino acids long. The germline gives CDR1 MNHEY, CDR2 SMNVEV (reference sequence). CDR3 amino acids: CASSAGQGISPLHF. The CDR3 region has the DNA TGTGCCAGCAGTGCGGGACAGGGGATCTCACCCCTCCACTTT.

This clonotype was counted between two and nine times. This chain uses TRBV7-2 with TRBJ2-1; the match to TRBD2 covers 9 bases. V was clipped by 5 bases and J by 7 bases; unmatched bases: 12. CDR3 length equals 16 residues. The germline gives CDR1 SGHTA, CDR2 FQGNSA. DNA for the CDR3: TGTGCCAGCAGCCCTCGCGGCGGGAGGGCCGGTAATGAGCAGTTCTTC. Translating gives CASSPRGGRAGNEQFF. The whole variable domain, filled in from reference TRBV7-2 and TRBJ2-1, reads GAGVSQSPSNKVTEKGKDVELRCDPISGHTALYWYRQSLGQGLEFLIYFQGNSAPDKSGLPSDRFSAERTGGSVSTLTIQRTQQEDSAVYLCASSPRGGRAGNEQFFGPGTRLTVL.

The genes are TRBV5-1 and TRBJ2-2, with D perhaps assigned TRBD1 or TRBD2 (5 bases each). V was pared by 3 bases and J by 0 bases, with 12 bases between. The CDR3 contains 16 residues. Germline V CDR1 and CDR2: SGHRS, YFSETQ. CDR3 sequence reads: CASSWGSQANTGELFF. CDR3 coding DNA: TGCGCCAGCAGCTGGGGGAGCCAGGCGAACACCGGGGAGCTGTTTTTT.

This clonotype was seen only a few times. The gene calls are TRBV6-5 and TRBJ2-1; perhaps D is TRBD1 or TRBD2 (6 bases each). The germline V gene encodes CDR1 MNHEY and CDR2 SVGAGI. The CDR3 runs 16 residues. Trimming shortened V by 2 bases and J by 7 bases, and 18 bases separated the two germline ends. CDR3 DNA: TGTGCCAGCAGTTACCTGCCTGGGGGGCACTGGAATGAGCAGTTCTTC. This encodes CASSYLPGGHWNEQFF.

This clonotype was counted between two and nine times. J is TRBJ2-3 and V is TRBV24-1, with D unresolved. CDR1 is KGHDR, CDR2 SFDVKD, per germline. There are 15 residues in the CDR3. V was shortened by 2 bases and J by 0 bases, with 8 bases between the two germline ends. The CDR3 sequence: CATSDYWDSTDTQYF. The CDR3 DNA sequence: TGTGCCACCAGTGATTATTGGGATAGCACAGATACGCAGTATTTT.

The gene calls are TRBV6-1 and TRBJ2-7; possibly TRBD2 for D (5 bases). Trimming removed 6 bases at V and 7 bases at J, with 10 bases between. This CDR3 has 11 residues. Per the germline V gene, CDR1 is MNHNS and CDR2 is SASEGT. In DNA, the CDR3 is TGTGCCAGCAGGAGGGTGGGAGAGCAGTACTTC. It yields the protein CASRRVGEQYF.

The chain employs TRBV7-9 and TRBJ1-4; D is unresolved. Germline CDR1 is SEHNR and CDR2 is FQNEAQ (reference sequence). The CDR3 has 13 residues. V was clipped by 0 bases and J by 3 bases, with 2 bases between them. The CDR3 spells CASSLASNEKLFF. Written as DNA, the CDR3 is TGTGCCAGCAGCTTAGCCTCTAATGAAAAACTGTTTTTT.

The rearrangement links TRBV12-5 to TRBJ1-2, with 9 nucleotides matching TRBD1. Germline CDR1 is LGHNT and CDR2 is FRNRAP. V was clipped by 6 bases and J by 6 bases; unmatched bases: 5. The CDR3 extends over 13 amino acids. This chain's CDR3 is CASGFGTGNGYTF. The CDR3 region has the DNA TGTGCTAGTGGCTTTGGGACAGGGAATGGCTACACCTTC.

This sequence joins TRBV4-2 and TRBJ2-3; 9 bases are a match to TRBD1. V shed 4 bases and J 3 bases; nucleotides not matched to a gene: 5. CDR3 length: 15 amino acids. Germline CDR1 reads LGHNA; CDR2 reads YNFKEQ. Written as DNA, the CDR3 is TGTGCCAGCAGCCCTACACAGGGGGCGACAGATACGCAGTATTTT. Translation gives CASSPTQGATDTQYF.

This chain uses TRBV29-1 with TRBJ1-2; no clear D. The CDR3 consists of 11 residues. The V gene's germline CDR1 is SQVTM and CDR2 ANQGSEA. V lost 5 bases to trimming and J lost 8 bases, with 12 bases between them. Here the CDR3 reads CSVLVSWGYTF. The CDR3 nucleotides read TGCAGCGTTTTGGTGTCGTGGGGCTACACCTTC.

In this sample, this clonotype turned up many times. The rearrangement links TRBV18 to TRBJ1-5; D not certain. The V gene lost 5 bases and the J gene lost 1 base, with 6 bases spanning the gap. Germline CDR1 reads KGHSH; CDR2 reads LQKENI. This CDR3 contains 13 residues. The CDR3 region has the DNA TGTGCCAGCTCAGTCGTAAGCAATCAGCCCCAGCATTTT. As protein: CASSVVSNQPQHF. Variable domain in full (rest from reference TRBV18 and TRBJ1-5): NAGVMQNPRHLVRRRGQEARLRCSPMKGHSHVYWYRQLPEEGLKFMVYLQKENIIDESGMPKERFSAEFPKEGPSILRIQQVVRGDSAAYFCASSVVSNQPQHFGDGTRLSIL.

Only one count was recorded for this clonotype. The chain has TRBV19 and TRBJ2-1; TRBD1 might be the D (5 bases). CDR1 and CDR2 from the germline V gene are LNHDA and SQIVND (reference sequence). This CDR3 has 15 residues. V was cut by 5 bases and J by 0 bases, with 11 bases left in between. The CDR3 bases are TGTGCCAGTAGTTTACAGGCGAGCTCCTACAATGAGCAGTTCTTC. Protein sequence: CASSLQASSYNEQFF.

This clonotype came up a few times. V is TRBV28 and J is TRBJ2-3, with D perhaps assigned TRBD1 or TRBD2 (6 bases each). V lost 5 bases, J lost 6 bases, and 15 bases lay in between. Germline V lookup: CDR1 MDHEN, CDR2 SYDVKM. CDR3 length: 14 amino acids. This CDR3 is CASSKGGSADTQYF. CDR3 coding DNA: TGTGCCAGCAGTAAGGGGGGCTCGGCGGATACGCAGTATTTT.

This clonotype occurred a few times. The chain recombines TRBV12-3 or TRBV12-4 with TRBJ1-1; D is possibly TRBD1 (5 bases). Trimming stripped 5 bases from V and 6 bases from J, with 19 bases between. This CDR3 has 15 residues. The CDR3 loop is CASSGSWSGLAEAFF. The CDR3 coding sequence is TGTGCCAGCAGTGGGTCTTGGTCGGGGCTAGCTGAAGCTTTCTTT.

This sequence joins TRBV11-2 and TRBJ1-5; perhaps TRBD1 as D (6 bases). CDR3 length: 16 residues. CDR1 SGHAT and CDR2 FQNNGV come from the germline V gene. Trimming took off 1 base at V and 4 bases at J, with 14 bases between the two ends. CDR3 in DNA: TGTGCCAGCAGCTTAGGAGGGGGGCAGGGGAATCAGCCCCAGCATTTT. Translation: CASSLGGGQGNQPQHF.

This clonotype was recorded many times. The V call is TRBV6-2 or TRBV6-3, the J call TRBJ2-2; 7 nucleotides match TRBD1. Germline CDR1 MNHEY, CDR2 SVGEGT. V trimming: 2 bases; J trimming: 8 bases; junction bases outside the gene matches: 2. The CDR3 runs 13 residues. The CDR3 loop reads CASSYGQDGELFF. CDR3 DNA sequence: TGTGCCAGCAGTTACGGACAGGATGGGGAGCTGTTTTTT.

This sequence joins TRBV27 and TRBJ2-7, with 9 bases lining up with TRBD1. Trimming cost V 1 base and J 3 bases; bases outside gene matches: 4. The germline V gene has CDR1 MNHEY and CDR2 SMNVEV (reference sequence). CDR3 size: 15 residues. The CDR3 sequence is CASSLYGTGNYEQYF. In nucleotides, the CDR3 is TGTGCCAGCAGTTTATACGGGACAGGGAACTACGAGCAGTACTTC.

This rearrangement joins TRBV7-3 to TRBJ2-3; D remains ambiguous. CDR1 SGHTA and CDR2 FQGTGA come from the germline V gene. The CDR3 is 14 amino acids. Trimming removed 3 bases at V and 1 base at J, with 8 bases between. In DNA, the CDR3 is TGTGCCAGCAGCTTTTTTAAAGGCACAGATACGCAGTATTTT. Its translation is CASSFFKGTDTQYF.

The gene calls are TRBV19 and TRBJ1-5; 11 nucleotides match TRBD1. V was clipped by 0 bases and J by 5 bases; unmatched bases: 9. This CDR3 has 18 residues. The V gene's germline CDR1 is LNHDA and CDR2 SQIVND (reference sequence). This chain's CDR3 is CASSIDRGQGGPHQPQHF. The DNA of the CDR3 is TGTGCCAGTAGTATAGATAGGGGACAGGGGGGCCCCCATCAGCCCCAGCATTTT.

This clonotype occurred a few times. The CDR3 loop is CASSLDRNSPLHF. DNA of the CDR3: TGTGCCAGCAGTCTTGACAGAAATTCACCCCTCCACTTT. The chain is built from TRBV28 and TRBJ1-6, with D maybe TRBD1 (5 bases). CDR3 length: 13 amino acids. Germline V CDR1 and CDR2: MDHEN, SYDVKM. Trimming removed 5 bases from V and 7 bases from J, with 9 bases in between.